This T cell receptor (beta chain) was identified during a study of T-cell memory formation after mild COVID-19. This clonotype showed up just a few times. Its specificity is not known. The V end lost 3 bases, the J end lost 0 bases, and 3 bases lay between the germline ends. Germline V gene lookup returns CDR1 SGHRS and CDR2 YFSETQ. This CDR3 spans 12 amino acids. cDNA libraries for TCR alpha and TCR beta, carrying sample barcodes and UMIs, came from 5'RACE with constant-segment primers. TCRdb reanalysed the 5' RACE reads using MiXCR and keeps one entry per CDR3 protein. The table shows some 130,000 distinct CDR3 sequences, with approximately 5.9% occurring only once. The study, taken as a whole, reports: Contracting clones from day 15 to 85 had balanced CD4/CD8; later expanders favoured CD4+. Whether second-wave clones peaking at day 37 were SARS-CoV-2 specific went unconfirmed.

J is TRBJ2-5 and V is TRBV5-1, with D unresolved. Sequencing used PBMCs or a T cell subset sorted from them (not recorded which). This TCR came from an adult woman who had mild COVID-19 (a few samples of this study predate the infection). Cell type and time point are not known. CDR3 coding DNA: TGCGCCAGCAGCTCGTACCAAGAGACCCAGTACTTC. Encoded protein: CASSSYQETQYF. Based on the CDR3 plus reference TRBV5-1 and TRBJ2-5, the full variable domain is KAGVTQTPRYLIKTRGQQVTLSCSPISGHRSVSWYQQTPGQGLQFLFEYFSETQRNKGNFPGRFSGRQFSNSRSEMNVSTLELGDSALYLCASSSYQETQYFGPGTRLLVL.